Listed below are T cell receptor beta chains from one sample, sequenced in a study of cytomegalovirus exposure and HLA in healthy donors. Assay used: immunoSEQ multiplex PCR; TCRdb lists only in-frame clones, some missing. The sample consists of about 43,000 clones, 92% of them appearing once. Sequenced sample: PBMCs. The receptors were gathered from a man younger than 30 in good health and CMV-seronegative. CDR3s include the opening cysteine and the closing phenylalanine or tryptophan. Fields, in order: V gene, clone size, D gene, J gene, CDR3 DNA, CDR3 protein. A D gene is named only where the DNA matches it firmly. Clone size is shown for a subset of rows, as once, few, many or a class of expanded clone.

TRBV19	NA	TRBD2	TRBJ2-7	TGTGCCAGTAGTACGACTAGCGGTACCTACGAGCAGTACTTC	CASSTTSGTYEQYF
TRBV28	NA	NA	TRBJ2-6	TGTGCCAGCAGCCCTTCGATAGACGGGTTCTCTGGGGCCAACGTCCTGACTTTC	CASSPSIDGFSGANVLTF
TRBV6-4	NA	NA	TRBJ2-3	TGTGCCAGCAGCCCGGGGAGTCGCACAACTGATACGCAGTATTTT	CASSPGSRTTDTQYF
TRBV2	NA	NA	TRBJ2-2	TGTGCCAGCAGTGGCGCCAGGGGCACCGGGGAGCTGTTTTTT	CASSGARGTGELFF
TRBV25-1	NA	NA	TRBJ1-4	TGTGCCAGCTCTTGGGGGGGTAATGAAAAACTGTTTTTT	CASSWGGNEKLFF
TRBV15	medium-sized	NA	TRBJ1-3	TGTGCCACCAGCAGAGACAGGGCGGCTGGAAACACCATATATTTT	CATSRDRAAGNTIYF
TRBV28	NA	TRBD1	TRBJ2-7	TGTGCCAGCAGTTTAAGGACAGGGGGCGACGAGCAGTACTTC	CASSLRTGGDEQYF
TRBV28	NA	TRBD1	TRBJ1-5	TGTGCCAGCCGGGACAGGGTCAATCAGCCCCAGCATTTT	CASRDRVNQPQHF
TRBV19	NA	TRBD1	TRBJ2-5	TGTGCCAGTAGTAACATCAAAAACAGGGGAGAGACCCAGTACTTC	CASSNIKNRGETQYF
TRBV5-4	NA	NA	TRBJ2-3	TGTGCCAGCAGCAGCAAAGAAGCCCGCACCACAGATACGCAGTATTTT	CASSSKEARTTDTQYF
TRBV27	NA	TRBD2	TRBJ2-1	TGTGCCAGCAGTCCCCGCTGGCTAGCGGGCTACAATGAGCAGTTCTTC	CASSPRWLAGYNEQFF
TRBV4-3	NA	NA	TRBJ2-2	TGCGCCAGCAGCCAAGAGCGGGGTCCCGGGGAGCTGTTTTTT	CASSQERGPGELFF
TRBV18	NA	TRBD1	TRBJ1-3	TGTGCCAGCTCACCATTGAGGACAGGTGCCTCTGGAAACACCATATATTTT	CASSPLRTGASGNTIYF
TRBV15	NA	NA	TRBJ2-3	TGTGCCACCAACCTCGGTGGCACAGATACGCAGTATTTT	CATNLGGTDTQYF
TRBV2	NA	TRBD2	TRBJ2-2	TGTGCCAGCAGTGTTATGGGACTAGCGAGCACCGGGGAGCTGTTTTTT	CASSVMGLASTGELFF
TRBV6-4	NA	NA	TRBJ1-3	TGTGCCAGGGGGGAAGCGGGGAAGGCTGGAAACACCATATATTTT	CARGEAGKAGNTIYF
TRBV5-1	NA	NA	TRBJ2-2	TGCGCCAGCAGCTTAGTAGCGAACACCGGGGAGCTGTTTTTT	CASSLVANTGELFF
TRBV27	once	TRBD1	TRBJ2-6	TGTGCCACCCGGACAGGACCCAGCTCTGGGGCCAACGTCCTGACTTTC	CATRTGPSSGANVLTF
TRBV7-2	NA	NA	TRBJ1-5	TGTGCCAGCAGCTTAAGCGGGAATAGCAATCAGCCCCAGCATTTT	CASSLSGNSNQPQHF
TRBV28	NA	TRBD1	TRBJ1-5	TGTGCCAGCAGACCGGGACAGGGCGCGGCAAATTATCAGCCCCAGCATTTT	CASRPGQGAANYQPQHF
TRBV29-1	NA	TRBD2	TRBJ2-3	TGCACTGTGGGGGTAGCGGGGGCAGATACGCAGTATTTT	CTVGVAGADTQYF
TRBV14	NA	TRBD1	TRBJ1-2	TGTGCCAGCAGCCATAGGACAGGACCCTATGGCTACACCTTC	CASSHRTGPYGYTF
TRBV14	NA	TRBD2	TRBJ2-3	TGTGCCAGCAGCCAAGGGGTAGCGGGGGCGGCAGATACGCAGTATTTT	CASSQGVAGAADTQYF
TRBV4-3	NA	NA	TRBJ2-3	TGCGCCAGCAGCCAAATGATGCGGGGAAACACAGATACGCAGTATTTT	CASSQMMRGNTDTQYF
TRBV7-2	once	TRBD1	TRBJ1-1	TGTGCCAGCAGCTTACGTAGGGGGCTTGACACTGAAGCTTTCTTT	CASSLRRGLDTEAFF
TRBV5-5	NA	NA	TRBJ2-5	TGTGCCAGCAGCTTGGTAGGGGATGGAGAGACCCAGTACTTC	CASSLVGDGETQYF
TRBV5-1	NA	NA	TRBJ2-1	TGCGCCAGCAGCCCCTTAATGGAGGGACGCGCCTACAATGAGCAGTTCTTC	CASSPLMEGRAYNEQFF
TRBV29-1	NA	TRBD1	TRBJ1-2	TGCAGCGTTGTTTCCAGGGGGCCTACCTATGGCTACACCTTC	CSVVSRGPTYGYTF
TRBV11-2	NA	TRBD2	TRBJ2-1	TGTGCCAGCAGCTTAGATTCCTTGCTAGCGGGAGGCTACAATGAGCAGTTCTTC	CASSLDSLLAGGYNEQFF
TRBV27	NA	TRBD1	TRBJ1-1	TGTGCCAGCAGTTTATATCCGGGACAGCAAACTGAAGCTTTCTTT	CASSLYPGQQTEAFF